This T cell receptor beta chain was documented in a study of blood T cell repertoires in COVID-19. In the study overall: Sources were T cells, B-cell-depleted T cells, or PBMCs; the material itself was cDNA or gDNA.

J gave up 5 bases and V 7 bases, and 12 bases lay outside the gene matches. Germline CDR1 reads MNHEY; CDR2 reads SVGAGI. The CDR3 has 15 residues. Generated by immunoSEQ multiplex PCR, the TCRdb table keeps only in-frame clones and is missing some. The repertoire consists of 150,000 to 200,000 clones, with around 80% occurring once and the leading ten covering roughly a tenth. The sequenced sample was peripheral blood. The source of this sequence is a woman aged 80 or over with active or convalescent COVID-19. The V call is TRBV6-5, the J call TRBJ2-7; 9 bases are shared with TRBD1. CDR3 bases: TGTGCCAGCACCGCCCGACAGGGGGAAAGGAACGAGCAGTACTTC. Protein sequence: CASTARQGERNEQYF.